This T cell receptor (beta chain) was profiled in a study of Graves' ophthalmopathy and Graves' hyperthyroidism. This clonotype showed up just once. The CDR3 runs to 11 residues. V lost 8 bases and J lost 4, with 11 bases in between. Germline values: CDR1 DFQATT, CDR2 SNEGSKA (reference sequence). Scientists amplified the TCR beta CDR3 regions from RNA transcripts. HTBI-primed RT-PCR formed the first round, and a multiplex PCR formed the second. One entry per CDR3 protein, called by TCRdb with MiXCR from the multiplex PCR reads. Here the sample spans 650,000 to 900,000 distinct CDR3 sequences, roughly 41% being singletons.

Material: peripheral blood. V usage is TRBV20-1 and J usage is TRBJ2-5; tentative D call: TRBD1 (6 bases). The sequence came from an adult man with Graves' ophthalmopathy. CDR3 region: CSTPQGETQYF. The CDR3 DNA is TGCAGTACCCCACAGGGAGAGACCCAGTACTTC.